The clone carrying this T cell receptor beta chain was recorded only once. This may be a read error: a much more frequent sequence differs by one nucleotide. Trimming took 3 bases from V and 2 from J, leaving 11 bases between them. The germline V gene has CDR1 SGHDN and CDR2 FVKESK. The CDR3 loop spans 15 amino acids. The sample is drawn from a study of T-cell reconstitution after alpha-beta-depleted transplantation in children. Unique molecular identifiers tagged the TCRbeta library. TCRdb reprocessed the PCR reads via MiXCR and lists one record per CDR3 protein. The sample includes 350,000 to 500,000 distinct CDR3 sequences, about 40% of them seen just once.

This specimen was PBMCs, taken before TCRalphabeta/CD19-depleted stem cell transplant. The clonotype was recovered from a girl under 10 years old with aplastic anemia, due to receive a stem cell transplant. This chain joins TRBV14 and TRBJ2-1, with D unresolved. The CDR3 coding sequence is TGTGCCAGCAGCCAGAGACTGAACCCCTACAATGAGCAGTTCTTC. Protein: CASSQRLNPYNEQFF.